Presented here are 22 T cell receptor beta chains from one specimen sequenced in a study of blood T cell repertoires in COVID-19. The repertoire was sequenced with immunoSEQ multiplex PCR; TCRdb's copy has only in-frame clones and lacks some. There are about 260,000 clones in the sample; more than 70% occur only once, and 2% to 2.5% lies in the top ten. Sequenced sample: peripheral blood. Receptors were obtained from a woman between 50 and 59 years old with acute or convalescent COVID-19.

The chain recombines TRBV3-1 (or the pseudogene TRBV3-2) with TRBJ2-7; 7 nucleotides line up with TRBD1. CDR1 and CDR2 (germline): LGHDT, YNNKEL (reference sequence). V gave up 4 bases and J gave up 6 bases; unmatched junction bases: 6. The CDR3 sequence is 13 residues long. The chain's CDR3 is CASSRQGPGEQYF. CDR3 sequence (DNA): TGTGCCAGCAGCCGACAGGGTCCGGGCGAGCAGTACTTC.

The chain has TRBV30 and TRBJ1-2, with D possibly being TRBD1 (5 bases). The length of the CDR3 is 15 residues. V was trimmed by 0 bases and J by 7 bases, leaving 18 bases between them. In germline, CDR1 is GTSNPN, CDR2 SVGIG (reference sequence). The CDR3 coding sequence is TGTGCCTGGAGTGTTAGTTCGGTCAGGGTACGTGGCTACACCTTC. This translates into CAWSVSSVRVRGYTF.

Written as DNA, the CDR3 is TGTGCCAGTAGAAAAGACTCAAACTCCTACGAGCAGTACTTC. Translating it yields CASRKDSNSYEQYF. The V call is TRBV19, the J call TRBJ2-7; no definite D call. This CDR3 region has 14 residues. V lost 6 bases and J 0 bases, leaving 12 bases between the germline ends. CDR1 is LNHDA and CDR2 is SQIVND in the germline V gene (reference sequence).

The rearrangement uses TRBV2 and TRBJ2-5; 11 bases map to TRBD1. The ends lost 4 bases at V and 4 bases at J; junction bases unmatched: 2. The CDR3 spans 14 residues. Germline CDR1 reads SNHLY; CDR2 reads FYNNEI. The CDR3 coding sequence is TGTGCCAGCAGTGTTGGGACAGGGGGAGAGACCCAGTACTTC. Encoded protein: CASSVGTGGETQYF.

This clone was picked up a small number of times. This rearrangement joins TRBV5-1 to TRBJ2-7, with D maybe TRBD1 (6 bases). V lost 5 bases and J 2 bases, leaving 14 bases between the germline ends. Germline CDR1 is SGHRS and CDR2 is YFSETQ. CDR3 length: 14 amino acids. In DNA, the CDR3 is TGCGCCAGCAGTATGGGGGCGCTTCCCTACGAGCAGTACTTC. Amino acid sequence: CASSMGALPYEQYF. Full variable domain (rest looked up from reference TRBV5-1 and TRBJ2-7): KAGVTQTPRYLIKTRGQQVTLSCSPISGHRSVSWYQQTPGQGLQFLFEYFSETQRNKGNFPGRFSGRQFSNSRSEMNVSTLELGDSALYLCASSMGALPYEQYFGPGTRLTVT.

This clone was seen a handful of times. This rearrangement joins TRBV23-1 to TRBJ1-5; D call uncertain. TRBV23-1 is designated an ORF whose function remains uncertain. The CDR3 contains 12 residues. Between the trimmed V and J ends, which lost 3 bases and 2 bases, there was a span of 2 bases. CDR3 sequence (DNA): TGCGCCAGCAGTCACGGCAATCAGCCCCAGCATTTT. Translation: CASSHGNQPQHF.

This clone showed up just a few times. This sequence joins TRBV9 and TRBJ1-1; 10 bases align to TRBD1. Germline trimming cut 7 bases from V and 4 bases from J; bases unmatched to any gene: 4. The CDR3 is 13 residues long. Germline CDR1 reads SGDLS; CDR2 reads YYNGEE. CDR3 in DNA: TGTGCCAGCGGGGGGACAGGGGCCACTGAAGCTTTCTTT. This gives the protein CASGGTGATEAFF.

The chain carries TRBV27 and TRBJ2-1, with TRBD2 identical over 11 bases. CDR1 MNHEY and CDR2 SMNVEV come from the germline V gene (reference sequence). V was clipped by 1 base and J by 6 bases; unmatched bases: 14. The CDR3 runs 19 residues. The CDR3 is CASSLLVTSGIHPINEQFF. The DNA of the CDR3 is TGTGCCAGCAGTTTATTGGTGACTAGCGGGATTCATCCCATCAATGAGCAGTTCTTC.

For this clone: The same CDR3 also results from other DNA sequences found in this sample. CDR3 in DNA: TGTGCCAGCTCACCACTTCAGGGCCCCCAAGAGACCCAGTACTTC. Its protein product is CASSPLQGPQETQYF. The rearrangement links TRBV18 to TRBJ2-5, with D maybe TRBD1 (5 bases). CDR3 size: 15 residues. Germline V gene sequence: CDR1 KGHSH, CDR2 LQKENI. The germline V and J ends were trimmed by 1 base and 1 base, with 10 bases remaining between them.

The chain links TRBV4-2 to TRBJ2-7, with 10 bases fitting TRBD2. Trimming at V came to 2 bases and at J to 3 bases, leaving 4 bases not matched to a gene. Germline V CDR1 and CDR2: LGHNA, YNFKEQ. The CDR3 sequence is 15 residues long. CDR3 loop: CASSQPAGGFYEQYF. The DNA of the CDR3 is TGTGCCAGCAGCCAACCAGCGGGAGGGTTCTACGAGCAGTACTTC.

The chain uses TRBV27 and TRBJ2-2; 9 bases line up with TRBD1. Germline lookup yields CDR1 MNHEY and CDR2 SMNVEV (reference sequence). V was pared by 5 bases and J by 6 bases, with 10 bases of the junction left unmatched. This CDR3 spans 16 amino acids. The CDR3 nucleotides read TGTGCCAGCAGTGAAAGGGGGACAGGGTGGGCCGGGGAGCTGTTTTTT. Its translation: CASSERGTGWAGELFF.

J is TRBJ2-1 and V is TRBV5-6; TRBD2 agrees at 11 bases. Germline CDR1 and CDR2: SGHDT and YYEEEE. V lost 6 bases, J lost 6 bases, and 5 bases stayed unmatched. This CDR3 contains 14 residues. The CDR3: CASTFGTSGNEQFF. For the CDR3, the DNA is TGTGCCAGCACCTTCGGGACTAGCGGCAATGAGCAGTTCTTC.

V is TRBV15 and J is TRBJ2-3, with D possibly TRBD1 on 5 matching bases. Germline V gene data show CDR1 as LNHNV and CDR2 as YYDKDF (reference sequence). Trimming stripped 5 bases from V and 6 bases from J, with 9 bases between. The CDR3 has 12 amino acids. CDR3 coding DNA: TGTGCCACCAGCCAGGGTCCCGATACGCAGTATTTT. It specifies CATSQGPDTQYF.

The chain employs TRBV4-1 and TRBJ1-4; 9 nucleotides match TRBD1. Germline CDR1 MGHRA, CDR2 YSYEKL. CDR3 size: 14 residues. J was trimmed by 8 bases and V by 3 bases; bases with no gene match: 4. The chain's CDR3 is CASSQGTGREKLFF. CDR3 bases: TGCGCCAGCAGCCAGGGGACAGGGAGGGAAAAACTGTTTTTT.

The chain couples TRBV3-1 (or the pseudogene TRBV3-2) to TRBJ1-6, with a possible D match to TRBD1 (6 bases). Germline V gives CDR1 LGHDT, CDR2 YNNKEL (reference sequence). The ends were cut back, 4 bases at V and 7 bases at J, with 14 bases in the middle. This CDR3 is 15 amino acids long. The DNA for the CDR3 is TGTGCCAGCAGCCGCAACAGGGTAGAGAATTCACCCCTCCACTTT. This translates into CASSRNRVENSPLHF.

The chain joins TRBV7-8 to TRBJ2-7; D remains unclear. There are 14 residues in the CDR3. The V gene lost 3 bases and the J gene lost 6 bases, with 15 bases spanning the gap. Germline CDR1 is SGHVS and CDR2 is FQNEAQ. CDR3 DNA sequence: TGTGCCAGCAGCTTCCGGGTCGAGGAGTTCGAGCAGTACTTC. It is translated as CASSFRVEEFEQYF.

The CDR3 bases are TGCGCCAGCAGCTGGACAGGGGTTAGCCGTGGGGTGAACACTGAAGCTTTCTTT. It is translated as CASSWTGVSRGVNTEAFF. The genes are TRBV5-1 and TRBJ1-1; 9 bases align to TRBD1. J gave up 0 bases and V 3 bases, and 12 bases lay outside the gene matches. This CDR3 is 18 amino acids long. Per germline, CDR1 SGHRS and CDR2 YFSETQ.

The V gene is TRBV18, the J gene TRBJ2-1, with 7 bases matching TRBD2. The V and J ends lost 0 bases and 5 bases, in that order; junction bases with no gene match: 7. This CDR3 is built from 16 residues. Germline V gene sequence: CDR1 KGHSH, CDR2 LQKENI. The CDR3 spells CASSPPGSGGDNEQFF. DNA for the CDR3: TGTGCCAGCTCACCACCGGGTTCGGGGGGAGACAATGAGCAGTTCTTC.

The chain has TRBV29-1 and TRBJ2-5; the match to TRBD2 covers 8 bases. This CDR3 is 14 amino acids long. Germline-derived CDR1 and CDR2 are SQVTM and ANQGSEA. Germline trimming cut 0 bases from V and 3 bases from J; bases unmatched to any gene: 3. CDR3 sequence (DNA): TGCAGCGTTGAAGAAGCGGGAGTTGAAGAGACCCAGTACTTC. Protein product: CSVEEAGVEETQYF.

The genes are TRBV7-3 and TRBJ1-5, with D possibly being TRBD1 (6 bases). V lost 0 bases, J lost 7 bases, and 16 bases lay in between. The germline V gene has CDR1 SGHTA and CDR2 FQGTGA. CDR3 length equals 16 residues. DNA of the CDR3: TGTGCCAGCAGCTTAACCCCCCAGGGAGGGGGGCAGCCCCAGCATTTT. As protein: CASSLTPQGGGQPQHF.

This clone was seen only once. The gene calls are TRBV5-1 and TRBJ2-5; 8 positions match TRBD1. Germline assignment: CDR1 SGHRS and CDR2 YFSETQ. The CDR3 sequence is 15 residues long. The junction had 7 bases not matched to a gene; V was cut back by 2 bases and J by 4 bases. For the CDR3, the DNA is TGCGCCAGCAGCTTTGTAACCGGACAGGGAGAGACCCAGTACTTC. Translated: CASSFVTGQGETQYF.

J is TRBJ1-5 and V is TRBV10-3, with D perhaps matching TRBD1 (5 bases). CDR1 is ENHRY and CDR2 is SYGVKD in the germline V gene. With 3 bases removed from V and 4 bases from J, the gap between germline ends came to 16 bases. This CDR3 contains 16 residues. The CDR3: CAISESRQGGNQPQHF. In nucleotides, the CDR3 is TGTGCCATCAGTGAAAGTAGGCAGGGCGGTAATCAGCCCCAGCATTTT.